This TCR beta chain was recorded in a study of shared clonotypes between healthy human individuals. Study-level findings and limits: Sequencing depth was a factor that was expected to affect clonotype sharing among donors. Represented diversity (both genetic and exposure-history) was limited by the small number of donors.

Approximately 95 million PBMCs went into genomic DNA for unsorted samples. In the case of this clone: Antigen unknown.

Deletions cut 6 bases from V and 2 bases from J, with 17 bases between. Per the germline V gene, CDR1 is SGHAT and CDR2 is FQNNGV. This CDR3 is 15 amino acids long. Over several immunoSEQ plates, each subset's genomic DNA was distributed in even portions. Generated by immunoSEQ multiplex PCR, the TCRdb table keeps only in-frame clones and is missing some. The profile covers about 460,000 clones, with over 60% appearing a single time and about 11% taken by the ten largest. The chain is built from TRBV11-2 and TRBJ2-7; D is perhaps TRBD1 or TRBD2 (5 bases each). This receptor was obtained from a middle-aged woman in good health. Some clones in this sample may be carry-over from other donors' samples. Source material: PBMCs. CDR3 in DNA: TGTGCCAGCAGTTCGGGACGCCAAGGCACCTACGAGCAGTACTTC. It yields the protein CASSSGRQGTYEQYF.